This T cell receptor beta chain was sequenced in a study of cytomegalovirus exposure and HLA in healthy donors. In the study overall: As an earlier analysis found, 180 million or so T cells yielded fewer than 130 million unique TCR beta sequences.

Study outcomes and limitations: Association of a missense DCLRE1C variant with TCR beta V- and J-gene trimming was reported in a later analysis. Serostatus for CMV was the only available immune exposure information. Exclusion applied to some V segments, including TRBV6-2 and TRBV6-3, as they were indistinguishable.

As to this clone: Antigen specificity is unknown.

This CDR3 comprises 13 residues. The germline V and J ends were trimmed by 5 bases and 1 base, with 9 bases remaining between them. Germline V gene lookup returns CDR1 SGHDT and CDR2 YYEEEE. The primer mix had 60 Vbeta and 13 Jbeta primers. Assay: immunoSEQ multiplex PCR; the TCRdb copy retains only in-frame clones and omits some. The sample consists of approximately 160,000 clones, around 72% of them appearing once. The sequence was obtained from a man between 18 and 35 years old in good health and CMV-seronegative. V gene TRBV5-6 combines with J gene TRBJ2-5, with D perhaps TRBD2 (6 bases). The specimen sequenced was PBMCs. CDR3 sequence reads: CASSMGGQETQYF. The CDR3 DNA is TGTGCCAGCAGTATGGGGGGCCAAGAGACCCAGTACTTC.